One sample yielded the 7 T cell receptor beta chains listed below, sequenced in a study of blood T cell repertoires in COVID-19. Clones were sequenced by immunoSEQ multiplex PCR, and TCRdb holds only the in-frame ones, with some missing. The data hold approximately 120,000 clones, with roughly three quarters observed a single time. The specimen sequenced was peripheral blood. Source of these receptors: a man between 35 and 55 years old with active or convalescent COVID-19.

This chain uses TRBV6-2 or TRBV6-3 with TRBJ2-3; 8 nucleotides match TRBD2. The length of the CDR3 is 16 residues. Per germline, CDR1 MNHEY and CDR2 SVGEGT. Germline trimming cut 6 bases from V and 2 bases from J; bases unmatched to any gene: 10. CDR3 bases: TGTGCCAGCAGCCCGAGGGCTAGCGGGTACACAGATACGCAGTATTTT. Its translation is CASSPRASGYTDTQYF.

V gene TRBV9 combines with J gene TRBJ2-3; a possible D gene is TRBD1 (6 bases). The CDR3 is 13 residues long. Per germline, CDR1 SGDLS and CDR2 YYNGEE. V was pared by 3 bases and J by 1 base, with 6 bases between. CDR3 loop: CASSEGGTDTQYF. In nucleotides, the CDR3 is TGTGCCAGCAGCGAGGGGGGCACAGATACGCAGTATTTT.

This chain connects TRBV5-4 to TRBJ2-5; 11 bases are a match to TRBD2. Germline CDR1 and CDR2: SGHNT and YYREEE (reference sequence). This CDR3 has 16 amino acids. Germline trimming cut 4 bases from V and 4 bases from J; bases unmatched to any gene: 9. The CDR3 loop reads CASSPHPTSGAETQYF. CDR3 nucleotide sequence: TGTGCCAGCAGCCCCCACCCGACTAGCGGGGCAGAGACCCAGTACTTC.

This clone was seen a single time. This sequence joins TRBV6-2 or TRBV6-3 and TRBJ1-1, with TRBD1 matching 9 bases. CDR1 and CDR2 from the germline V gene are MNHEY and SVGEGT. This CDR3 region has 18 residues. The V gene end was trimmed by 2 bases and the J gene end by 0 bases; junction bases not matched to a gene: 10. The CDR3 nucleotides are TGTGCCAGCAGTTACCAACCGGGACAGGGAACTTTGAACACTGAAGCTTTCTTT. This encodes CASSYQPGQGTLNTEAFF.

The chain couples TRBV5-1 to TRBJ2-1, with a possible D match to TRBD1 (6 bases). Germline lookup yields CDR1 SGHRS and CDR2 YFSETQ. This CDR3 has 17 amino acids. The ends were cut back, 0 bases at V and 6 bases at J, with 19 bases in the middle. The CDR3 here is CASSLVMGARGTNEQFF. Written as DNA, the CDR3 is TGCGCCAGCAGCTTGGTGATGGGGGCGAGGGGCACCAATGAGCAGTTCTTC.

This sequence joins TRBV7-9 and TRBJ2-5; 7 bases are shared with TRBD1. The V gene's germline CDR1 is SEHNR and CDR2 FQNEAQ (reference sequence). This CDR3 has 14 residues. Trimming took 5 bases from V and 1 from J; bases not matched to a gene: 4. The CDR3 here is CASSPGTAQETQYF. Written as DNA, the CDR3 is TGTGCCAGCAGCCCAGGGACAGCCCAAGAGACCCAGTACTTC.

J is TRBJ2-3 and V is TRBV7-3; 12 nucleotides align to TRBD1. V was clipped by 1 base and J by 4 bases; unmatched bases: 6. Germline V gene sequence: CDR1 SGHTA, CDR2 FQGTGA. The CDR3 runs 17 residues. The CDR3 spells CASSLMGQGAAADTQYF. As DNA, the CDR3 is TGTGCCAGCAGCTTAATGGGACAGGGGGCAGCGGCAGATACGCAGTATTTT.